This TCR beta chain came from a study of T cell responses to AZD1222 COVID-19 vaccine. Whole-study context: Researchers grouped second doses given at about 4 or about 12 weeks into one pool. Broader study findings: A rise in Spike-specific TCR breadth and depth followed two AZD1222 doses.

Concerning this clone itself: Its target is not known.

Sequencing was performed with immunoSEQ multiplex PCR; in TCRdb, only in-frame clones are kept and a portion is missing. The table shows 100,000 to 150,000 clones, with 88% occurring only once. The CDR3 has 17 amino acids. J lost 2 bases, V lost 4 bases, and 9 bases had no gene match. Germline V lookup: CDR1 KGHDR, CDR2 SFDVKD. Specimen: peripheral blood, collected on day 0 of AZD1222 vaccination. This TCR came from an adult in good health. This rearrangement joins TRBV24-1 to TRBJ2-2, with 7 bases lining up with TRBD1. CDR3: CATSDPNRGSNTGELFF. In nucleotides, the CDR3 is TGTGCCACCAGTGACCCGAACAGGGGTTCCAACACCGGGGAGCTGTTTTTT.